This TCR beta chain is drawn from a study of cytomegalovirus exposure and HLA in healthy donors. Study findings and constraints: Presence/absence analyses supposed approximately even sequencing depth among donors. Later analysis suggested most CMV-associated TCR beta chains were HLA-restricted.

With respect to this clone: The antigen is unknown.

PCR was performed using 60 Vbeta and 13 Jbeta primers. The table came from immunoSEQ multiplex PCR; TCRdb's copy has only in-frame clones and leaves some out. The sample records 150,000 to 200,000 clones, around 83% being singletons. This receptor was obtained from a girl aged 2-10 years in good health and CMV-seropositive. The sequenced sample consisted of PBMCs.

CDR3 DNA sequence: TGTGCCAGCAGTGAACCACAGAGCAATCAGCCCCAGCATTTT. Its translation is CASSEPQSNQPQHF. The chain combines TRBV6-1 with TRBJ1-5; D is uncertain. The CDR3 is 14 residues long. The germline V gene has CDR1 MNHNS and CDR2 SASEGT. Trimming cost V 2 bases and J 1 base, with 6 bases left between them.